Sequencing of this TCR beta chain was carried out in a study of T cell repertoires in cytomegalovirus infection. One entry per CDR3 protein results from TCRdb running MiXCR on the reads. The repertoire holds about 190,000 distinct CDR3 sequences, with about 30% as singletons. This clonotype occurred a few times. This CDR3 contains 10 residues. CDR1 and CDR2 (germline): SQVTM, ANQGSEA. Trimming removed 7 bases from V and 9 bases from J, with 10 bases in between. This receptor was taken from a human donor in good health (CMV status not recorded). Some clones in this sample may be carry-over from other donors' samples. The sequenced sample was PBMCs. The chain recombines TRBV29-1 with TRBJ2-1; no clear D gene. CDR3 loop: CSGRWGEQFF. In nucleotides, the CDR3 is TGCAGCGGCCGCTGGGGTGAGCAGTTCTTC.